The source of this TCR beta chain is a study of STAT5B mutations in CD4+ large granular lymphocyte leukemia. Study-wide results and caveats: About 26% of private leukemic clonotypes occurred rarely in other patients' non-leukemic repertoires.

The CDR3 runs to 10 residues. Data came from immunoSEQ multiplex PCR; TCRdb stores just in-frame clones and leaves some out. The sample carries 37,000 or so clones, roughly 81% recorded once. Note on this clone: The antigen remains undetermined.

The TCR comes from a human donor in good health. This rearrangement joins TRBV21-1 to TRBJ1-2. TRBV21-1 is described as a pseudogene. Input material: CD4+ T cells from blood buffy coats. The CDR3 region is CASGTGGYTF. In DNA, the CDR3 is TGTGCCAGCGGTACGGGTGGCTACACCTTC.